This is a list of T cell receptor beta chains from one sample in a study of T cell changes during pregnancy in multiple sclerosis. Method: immunoSEQ multiplex PCR; TCRdb's copy keeps in-frame clones and lacks some. The sample shows around 56,000 clones, over 75% of them seen only once. Specimen: peripheral blood, collected after pregnancy. These receptors all stem from a female donor with multiple sclerosis, enrolled in a pregnancy study. CDR3s include the opening cysteine and the closing phenylalanine or tryptophan. The D gene is left open where the match is weak. A row's size may be missing; if present it is once, few, many or a size class.

clone_size j_call v_call d_call cdr3_aa cdr3_nt
- TRBJ2-6 TRBV9 - CASSVTRDSGANVLTF TGTGCCAGCAGCGTAACCAGGGACTCTGGGGCCAACGTCCTGACTTTC
- TRBJ2-3 TRBV7-8 - CASSLETGVTQYF TGTGCCAGCAGCCTAGAAACGGGGGTAACGCAGTATTTT
- TRBJ1-1 TRBV11-1 TRBD1 CASSLGGRAEAFF TGTGCCAGCAGCCTAGGGGGCCGGGCTGAAGCTTTCTTT
- TRBJ2-3 TRBV18 - CASSPRGGLDTQYF TGTGCCAGCTCACCGAGGGGGGGCCTAGATACGCAGTATTTT
- TRBJ1-2 TRBV6-5 - CASSYRDGRESYGYTF TGTGCCAGCAGTTACCGCGACGGCAGGGAAAGCTATGGCTACACCTTC
- TRBJ1-6 TRBV13 TRBD1 CASSLVKQGVNSPLHF TGTGCCAGCAGCTTAGTAAAGCAGGGGGTAAATTCACCCCTCCACTTT
- TRBJ1-2 TRBV28 TRBD1 CASSFDDRVDGYTF TGTGCCAGCAGTTTTGACGACAGGGTGGATGGCTACACCTTC
- TRBJ1-2 TRBV19 - CASQQLNYGYTF TGTGCCAGCCAACAGTTGAACTATGGCTACACCTTC
- TRBJ2-4 TRBV18 - CASSPYRAQNIQYF TGTGCCAGCTCACCTTACAGGGCCCAAAACATTCAGTACTTC
- TRBJ1-5 TRBV30 - CAWSVDSRQPQHF TGTGCCTGGAGTGTTGACTCGAGACAGCCCCAGCATTTT
- TRBJ1-2 TRBV5-1 - CASSLDPGINYGYTF TGCGCCAGCAGCTTGGATCCAGGGATAAACTATGGCTACACCTTC
- TRBJ2-1 TRBV4-1 TRBD2 CASSQDSASGGLSYNEQFF TGCGCCAGCAGCCAAGATAGCGCTAGCGGGGGGCTATCCTACAATGAGCAGTTCTTC
- TRBJ1-1 TRBV15 TRBD1 CATSPPGQSYTEAFF TGTGCCACCAGCCCACCGGGACAGTCATACACTGAAGCTTTCTTT
- TRBJ1-2 TRBV10-3 TRBD1 CAITALQGSYGYTF TGTGCCATCACGGCCCTACAGGGGAGTTATGGCTACACCTTC
- TRBJ2-1 TRBV10-3 - CATGTTTYNEQFF TGTGCCACCGGGACAACTACCTACAATGAGCAGTTCTTC
- TRBJ1-1 TRBV5-4 - CASSLVGRTEAFF TGTGCCAGCAGCTTGGTTGGGAGGACTGAAGCTTTCTTT
- TRBJ1-5 TRBV7-2 - CASSPEGNQPQHF TGTGCCAGCAGCCCTGAGGGAAATCAGCCCCAGCATTTT
- TRBJ2-3 TRBV7-9 - CASSSNIFTDTQYF TGTGCCAGCAGCTCGAACATATTCACAGATACGCAGTATTTT
- TRBJ2-1 TRBV18 TRBD2 CASQERGPYNEQFF TGTGCCAGCCAGGAGCGGGGGCCCTACAATGAGCAGTTCTTC
- TRBJ2-7 TRBV6-1 - CASSEDYYEQYF TGTGCCAGCAGTGAAGACTACTACGAGCAGTACTTC
few TRBJ2-7 TRBV7-8 - CASSLVARASYEQYF TGTGCCAGCAGCTTAGTAGCGAGGGCCTCCTACGAGCAGTACTTC
few TRBJ1-4 TRBV4-3 TRBD1 CASSQGQGRGNEKLFF TGCGCCAGCAGCCAGGGACAGGGGAGGGGGAATGAAAAACTGTTTTTT
- TRBJ1-4 TRBV2 TRBD1 CASEGTGDEKLFF TGTGCCAGCGAAGGGACAGGGGATGAAAAACTGTTTTTT
- TRBJ2-3 TRBV19 - CASSPNAATDTQYF TGTGCCAGTAGTCCTAACGCCGCGACAGATACGCAGTATTTT
- TRBJ2-1 TRBV2 TRBD2 CASRRTGGRSNEQFF TGTGCCAGCAGAAGAACGGGGGGGCGAAGCAATGAGCAGTTCTTC
- TRBJ1-4 TRBV5-5 - CASRLTIREKLFF TGTGCCAGCCGACTGACTATTAGGGAAAAACTGTTTTTT
- TRBJ1-1 TRBV5-1 - CASSLPSNEAFF TGCGCCAGCAGCTTGCCTAGTAATGAAGCTTTCTTT
- TRBJ1-1 TRBV5-5 - CASSPGSSGVGTEAFF TGTGCCAGCAGCCCTGGTAGTTCAGGGGTCGGGACTGAAGCTTTCTTT
- TRBJ2-3 TRBV4-1 TRBD2 CASSQDRGGLGTDTQYF TGCGCCAGCAGCCAAGACCGGGGGGGACTGGGCACAGATACGCAGTATTTT
- TRBJ1-3 TRBV28 TRBD1 CASTGTGRDTIYF TGTGCCAGCACCGGGACAGGTCGAGACACCATATATTTT
- TRBJ1-2 TRBV5-4 TRBD1 CASSLETGSYYGYTF TGTGCCAGCAGCTTGGAGACAGGGAGTTACTATGGCTACACCTTC
- TRBJ1-4 TRBV9 - CASSAVPTNEKLFF TGTGCCAGCAGCGCGGTCCCAACTAATGAAAAACTGTTTTTT
- TRBJ2-1 TRBV5-1 TRBD1 CASSQARGRDNEQFF TGCGCCAGCAGCCAAGCGAGGGGGCGGGACAATGAGCAGTTCTTC
- TRBJ2-7 TRBV28 TRBD1 CASSLLGQGAWEQYF TGTGCCAGCAGTTTACTTGGGCAGGGGGCGTGGGAGCAGTACTTC
few TRBJ1-1 TRBV30 - CAWSLGADTEAFF TGTGCCTGGAGTTTGGGGGCGGACACTGAAGCTTTCTTT
- TRBJ1-2 TRBV7-9 TRBD1 CASSRTGGGKYTF TGTGCCAGCAGCAGGACAGGGGGCGGAAAATACACCTTC
- TRBJ1-2 TRBV9 TRBD1 CASSVGAGGNYGYTF TGTGCCAGCAGCGTAGGGGCAGGGGGGAACTATGGCTACACCTTC
- TRBJ1-5 TRBV27 - CASSLYGAGQPQHF TGTGCCAGCAGTCTATATGGAGCGGGTCAGCCCCAGCATTTT
- TRBJ1-1 TRBV5-1 - CASSLQGLTTEAFF TGCGCCAGCAGCTTGCAAGGACTTACCACTGAAGCTTTCTTT
- TRBJ2-7 TRBV14 - CASSQVIRGFPYEQYF TGTGCCAGCAGCCAAGTTATTAGGGGATTTCCCTACGAGCAGTACTTC
- TRBJ2-5 TRBV5-5 TRBD2 CASSFSGERTRETQYF TGTGCCAGCAGCTTCTCGGGAGAAAGGACTAGGGAGACCCAGTACTTC
- TRBJ1-2 TRBV5-1 - CASSPTAGGSYGYTF TGCGCCAGCAGCCCTACTGCGGGGGGGTCTTATGGCTACACCTTC
- TRBJ2-7 TRBV9 - CASSVTGSSYEQYF TGTGCCAGCAGCGTGACAGGCAGCTCCTACGAGCAGTACTTC
- TRBJ2-1 TRBV4-1 TRBD2 CASSPTSGGDNEQFF TGCGCCAGCAGCCCGACTAGCGGGGGGGACAATGAGCAGTTCTTC
- TRBJ1-2 TRBV15 - CATSRDGAGYGYTF TGTGCCACCAGCAGAGATGGCGCAGGGTATGGCTACACCTTC
- TRBJ1-5 TRBV11-2 - CASSPGVSQPQHF TGTGCCAGCAGCCCCGGGGTCAGTCAGCCCCAGCATTTT
- TRBJ1-4 TRBV7-2 TRBD1 CASSGGRGQEKLFF TGTGCCAGCAGCGGGGGCAGGGGACAGGAAAAACTGTTTTTT
- TRBJ2-7 TRBV30 TRBD2 CAWDPRTGGYEQYF TGTGCCTGGGACCCCAGAACGGGGGGCTACGAGCAGTACTTC
few TRBJ1-6 TRBV30 - CAWSVGSGDSPLHF TGTGCCTGGAGTGTAGGATCAGGGGATTCACCCCTCCACTTT
- TRBJ2-6 TRBV15 - CATSGTGLAGANVLTF TGTGCCACCAGCGGCACAGGGTTAGCTGGGGCCAACGTCCTGACTTTC
- TRBJ1-1 TRBV7-6 - CASSLGTMNTEAFF TGTGCCAGCAGCTTGGGCACCATGAACACTGAAGCTTTCTTT
once TRBJ2-7 TRBV14 - CASSQGRFSYEQYF TGTGCCAGCAGCCAAGGCAGGTTCTCCTACGAGCAGTACTTC
- TRBJ1-1 TRBV10-3 TRBD1 CAISRQGAGDTEAFF TGTGCCATCAGTAGACAGGGGGCGGGGGACACTGAAGCTTTCTTT
- TRBJ1-1 TRBV5-1 - CASSSGSNRAAGFAEAFF TGCGCCAGCAGCTCCGGATCCAACAGGGCGGCGGGTTTCGCTGAAGCTTTCTTT
once TRBJ1-6 TRBV9 - CASSSRGGFYNSPLHF TGTGCCAGCAGCTCCCGTGGAGGGTTCTATAATTCACCCCTCCACTTT
- TRBJ2-3 TRBV5-8 TRBD2 CASSSGGVNTQYF TGTGCCAGCAGCTCCGGGGGGGTAAATACGCAGTATTTT
- TRBJ2-7 TRBV2 - CASSDQGLSYEQYF TGTGCCAGCAGCGATCAGGGCCTCTCCTACGAGCAGTACTTC
once TRBJ1-1 TRBV2 - CASTQVNTEAFF TGTGCCAGCACCCAGGTGAACACTGAAGCTTTCTTT